The clone carrying this T cell receptor beta chain has more than one count but fewer than ten. This record belongs to a study of blood T cells in healthy people across ages. The second PCR ran roughly 6 to 11 cycles with a sample-barcoded 5' primer and J-beta primers. Researchers report that a template-switch adaptor with 12 random nucleotides tagged each cDNA molecule. Via MiXCR, TCRdb re-called the 5' RACE reads, giving one row per CDR3 protein. Altogether about 720,000 distinct CDR3 sequences are present, about 25% being singletons, with the ten largest covering approximately 3.7%. V lost 4 bases, J lost 7 bases, and 6 bases stayed unmatched. Germline-derived CDR1 and CDR2 are SEHNR and FQNEAQ (reference sequence). This CDR3 is built from 15 residues. These data also featured in a second study, about T cells of mothers and their children. From that paper: Thymic selection shapes TCR recombination output similarly in related and unrelated pairs. When mothers and children were related, their normalized repertoire overlap, which was always slightly higher, did not differ significantly from that of unrelated pairs.

The V and J genes are TRBV7-9 and TRBJ1-4; TRBD1 aligns across 10 bases. The sample comprised blood. This receptor was taken from a boy younger than 18 in good health. The CDR3: CASSSRTGGIEKLFF. The CDR3 nucleotides read TGTGCCAGCAGCTCAAGGACAGGGGGTATTGAAAAACTGTTTTTT.